This T cell receptor beta chain was captured in a study of PD-1 blockade in classical Hodgkin lymphoma. General observations from the study: The diversity seen at baseline in complete responders resembled that of newly diagnosed patients. Initiation of nivolumab under 1 year after ASCT led to exclusion of patients.

As concerns this clone: Its cognate antigen is unknown. The sample has other DNA sequences that encode this CDR3 too.

Every patient had relapsed following autologous stem cell transplantation, and cohorts differed in brentuximab vedotin exposure. Germline V CDR1 and CDR2: KGHSH, LQKENI. CDR3 length: 14 residues. The J segment lost 3 bases and the V segment lost 3 bases, leaving 4 bases of the junction unmatched. Produced via immunoSEQ multiplex PCR; TCRdb's table is partial and in-frame only. The sample includes 41,000 or so clones, over 60% seen only once; the top ten take approximately 20%. The chain has TRBV18 and TRBJ2-7; 8 bases are a match to TRBD1. Source: peripheral blood mononuclear cells (PBMCs), taken at baseline. This TCR derives from a human donor with classical Hodgkin lymphoma. In nucleotides, the CDR3 is TGTGCCAGCTCACCTGGGACAGGAGACTACGAGCAGTACTTC. Its translation is CASSPGTGDYEQYF. Combining the CDR3 with reference TRBV18 and TRBJ2-7 gives the whole variable domain NAGVMQNPRHLVRRRGQEARLRCSPMKGHSHVYWYRQLPEEGLKFMVYLQKENIIDESGMPKERFSAEFPKEGPSILRIQQVVRGDSAAYFCASSPGTGDYEQYFGPGTRLTVT.